This T cell receptor beta chain was recovered during a study of T cell responses to AZD1222 COVID-19 vaccine. Clones were sequenced by immunoSEQ multiplex PCR, and TCRdb holds only the in-frame ones, with some missing. The repertoire holds roughly 80,000 clones, with under 95% as singletons. Study-wide findings and caveats: Repertoires were obtained solely post-peak T cell response. Reportedly, nearly half the spike-specific TCRs target unmutated variant regions. Only six or seven AZD1222 recipients tested seropositive at baseline. Females made up more of the donors, who were largely white British, and clonal diversity may have come out too low.

Regarding this clone: Its antigen is currently unknown.

The V end was cut by 1 base, the J end by 7 bases, with 11 bases between. The CDR3 covers 13 residues. CDR1 is GTSNPN and CDR2 is SVGIG in the germline V gene (reference sequence). This material consisted of peripheral blood, taken on day 0 of MenACWY control vaccination. This receptor was identified in an adult in good health. The chain employs TRBV30 and TRBJ1-5; D gene uncertain. CDR3 amino acids: CAWSGGGDQPQHF. For the CDR3, the DNA is TGTGCCTGGAGTGGAGGAGGAGACCAGCCCCAGCATTTT. The full variable domain, with the rest looked up from reference TRBV30 and TRBJ1-5, is SQTIHQWPATLVQPVGSPLSLECTVEGTSNPNLYWYRQAAGRGLQLLFYSVGIGQISSEVPQNLSASRPQDRQFILSSKKLLLSDSGFYLCAWSGGGDQPQHFGDGTRLSIL.